These 2 T cell receptor beta chains originate from one sample sequenced in a study of T cells after yellow fever vaccination. TCRdb re-analysed the 5' RACE reads in MiXCR, keeping a single row per CDR3 protein. This sample yields under 300,000 distinct CDR3 sequences, of which roughly 6.2% are seen a single time; roughly 1% belongs to the top ten. Source: CD4+ T cells sorted from PBMCs, taken on the day of the yellow fever booster vaccination. The receptor source for this set is a man aged 25-45 years who received the YFV17D yellow fever vaccine.

The chain combines TRBV12-3 or TRBV12-4 with TRBJ2-7, with 7 bases fitting TRBD2. The ends lost 7 bases at V and 5 bases at J; junction bases unmatched: 8. The CDR3 runs 13 residues. CDR3: CASMRAGVHEQYF. The DNA of the CDR3 is TGTGCCAGCATGAGGGCGGGAGTCCACGAGCAGTACTTC.

J is TRBJ2-1 and V is TRBV6-4; D is possibly TRBD1 (6 bases). Germline V gives CDR1 MRHNA, CDR2 SNTAGT. V lost 5 bases to trimming and J lost 12 bases, with 17 bases between them. CDR3 size: 13 residues. Written as DNA, the CDR3 is TGTGCCAGCAGTAGCCAGGGGCCTGGGGGGCAGTTCTTC. Translating it yields CASSSQGPGGQFF.